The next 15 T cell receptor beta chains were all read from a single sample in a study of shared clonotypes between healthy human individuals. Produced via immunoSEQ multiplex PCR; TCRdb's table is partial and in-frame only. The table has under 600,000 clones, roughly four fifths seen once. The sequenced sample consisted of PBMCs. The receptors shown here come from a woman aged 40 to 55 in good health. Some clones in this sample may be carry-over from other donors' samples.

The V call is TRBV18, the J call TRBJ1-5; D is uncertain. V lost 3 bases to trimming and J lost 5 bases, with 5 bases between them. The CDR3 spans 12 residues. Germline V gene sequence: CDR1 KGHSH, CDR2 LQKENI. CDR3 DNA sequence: TGTGCCAGCTCACCCGCGGATCAGCCCCAGCATTTT. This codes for CASSPADQPQHF.

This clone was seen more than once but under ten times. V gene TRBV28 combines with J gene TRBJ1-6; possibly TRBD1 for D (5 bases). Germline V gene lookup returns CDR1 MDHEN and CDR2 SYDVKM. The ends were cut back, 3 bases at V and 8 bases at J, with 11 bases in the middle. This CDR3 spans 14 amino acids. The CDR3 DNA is TGTGCCAGCAGTTTTTTCGGGGCTGATTCACCCCTCCACTTT. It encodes CASSFFGADSPLHF.

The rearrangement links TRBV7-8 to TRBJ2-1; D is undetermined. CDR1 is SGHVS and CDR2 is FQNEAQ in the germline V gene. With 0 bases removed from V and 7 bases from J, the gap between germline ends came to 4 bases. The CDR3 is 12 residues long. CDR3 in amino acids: CASSLAFNEQFF. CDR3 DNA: TGTGCCAGCAGCTTAGCCTTTAATGAGCAGTTCTTC.

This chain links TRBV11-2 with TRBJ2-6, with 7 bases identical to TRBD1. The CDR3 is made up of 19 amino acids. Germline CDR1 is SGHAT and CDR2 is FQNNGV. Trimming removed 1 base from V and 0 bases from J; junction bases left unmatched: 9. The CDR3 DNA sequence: TGTGCCAGCAGCTTAGGTAGGGGACAGCGACGCTCTGGGGCCAACGTCCTGACTTTC. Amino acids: CASSLGRGQRRSGANVLTF.

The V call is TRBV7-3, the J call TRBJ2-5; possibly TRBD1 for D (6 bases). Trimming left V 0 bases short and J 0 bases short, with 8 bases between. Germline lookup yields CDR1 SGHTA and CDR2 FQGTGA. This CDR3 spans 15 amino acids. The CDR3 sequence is CASSLTGGNQETQYF. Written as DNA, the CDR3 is TGTGCCAGCAGCTTAACAGGGGGTAACCAAGAGACCCAGTACTTC.

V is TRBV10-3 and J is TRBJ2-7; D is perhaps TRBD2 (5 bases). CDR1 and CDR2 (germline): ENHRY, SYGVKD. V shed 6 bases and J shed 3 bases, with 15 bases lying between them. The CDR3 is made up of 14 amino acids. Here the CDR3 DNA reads TGTGCCATCAGGCCGGACTCTGTAAACTACGAGCAGTACTTC. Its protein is CAIRPDSVNYEQYF.

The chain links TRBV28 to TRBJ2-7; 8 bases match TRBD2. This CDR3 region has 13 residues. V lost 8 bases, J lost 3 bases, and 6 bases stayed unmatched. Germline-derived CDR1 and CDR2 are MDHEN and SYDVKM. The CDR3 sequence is CASLLAGGYEQYF. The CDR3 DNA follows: TGTGCCAGCCTCTTGGCGGGAGGCTACGAGCAGTACTTC.

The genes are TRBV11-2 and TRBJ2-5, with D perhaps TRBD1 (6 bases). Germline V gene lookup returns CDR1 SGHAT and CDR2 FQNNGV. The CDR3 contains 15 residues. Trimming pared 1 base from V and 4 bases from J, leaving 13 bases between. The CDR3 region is CASSLGQATRETQYF. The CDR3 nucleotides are TGTGCCAGCAGCTTAGGACAGGCCACAAGAGAGACCCAGTACTTC.

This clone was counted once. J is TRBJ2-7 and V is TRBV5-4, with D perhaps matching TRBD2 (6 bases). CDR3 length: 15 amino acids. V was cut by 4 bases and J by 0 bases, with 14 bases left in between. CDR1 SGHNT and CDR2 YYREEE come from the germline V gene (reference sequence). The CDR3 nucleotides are TGTGCCAGCAGCCGGTGGGGGGTAAGCTCCTACGAGCAGTACTTC. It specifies CASSRWGVSSYEQYF.

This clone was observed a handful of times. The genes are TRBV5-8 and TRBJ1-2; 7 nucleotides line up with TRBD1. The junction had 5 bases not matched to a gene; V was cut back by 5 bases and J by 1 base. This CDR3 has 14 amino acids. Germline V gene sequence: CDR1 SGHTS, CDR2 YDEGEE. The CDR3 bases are TGTGCCAGCAGACGGGACAGCTTTAACTATGGCTACACCTTC. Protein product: CASRRDSFNYGYTF.

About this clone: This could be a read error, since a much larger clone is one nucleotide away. As DNA, the CDR3 is TGTGCCAGCAGCCGGACATACCAAGAGACCCAGTACTTC. Translated, it gives CASSRTYQETQYF. The gene calls are TRBV9 and TRBJ2-5; TRBD1 is a possible D gene (5 bases). Germline CDR1 is SGDLS and CDR2 is YYNGEE. With 4 bases removed from V and 0 bases from J, the gap between germline ends came to 7 bases. CDR3 length: 13 residues.

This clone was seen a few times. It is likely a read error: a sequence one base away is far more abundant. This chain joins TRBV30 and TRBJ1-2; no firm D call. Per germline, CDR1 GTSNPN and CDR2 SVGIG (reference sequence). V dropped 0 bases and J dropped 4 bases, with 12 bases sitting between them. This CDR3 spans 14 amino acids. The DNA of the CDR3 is TGTGCCTGGAGTGTCGGGCCTTCCCTCTATGGCTACACCTTC. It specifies CAWSVGPSLYGYTF.

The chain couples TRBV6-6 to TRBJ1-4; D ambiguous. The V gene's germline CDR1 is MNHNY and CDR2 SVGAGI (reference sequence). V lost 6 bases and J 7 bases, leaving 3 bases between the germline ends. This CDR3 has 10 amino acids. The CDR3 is CASSGEKLFF. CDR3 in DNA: TGTGCCAGCAGCGGTGAAAAACTGTTTTTT.

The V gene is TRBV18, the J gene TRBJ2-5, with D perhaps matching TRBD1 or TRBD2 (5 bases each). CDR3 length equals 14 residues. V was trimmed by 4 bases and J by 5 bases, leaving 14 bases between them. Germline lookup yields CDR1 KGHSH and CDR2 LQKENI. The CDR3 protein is CASSQPEGWETQYF. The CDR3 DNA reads TGTGCCAGCTCACAACCCGAGGGGTGGGAGACCCAGTACTTC.

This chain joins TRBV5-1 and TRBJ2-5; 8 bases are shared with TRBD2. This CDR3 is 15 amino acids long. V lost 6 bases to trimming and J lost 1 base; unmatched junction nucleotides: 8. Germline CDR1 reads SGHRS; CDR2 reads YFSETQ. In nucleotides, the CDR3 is TGCGCCAGCAACGGGATCGGGAGGGGCCAAGAGACCCAGTACTTC. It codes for CASNGIGRGQETQYF.